This record concerns one TCR beta chain sequence. Assay used: immunoSEQ multiplex PCR; TCRdb lists only in-frame clones, some missing. The data show some 300,000 clones, with about 90% seen just once and roughly 1% held by the top ten. The record originates from a study of blood T cell repertoires in COVID-19. Germline CDR1 MDHEN, CDR2 SYDVKM. The CDR3 is made up of 13 amino acids. V shed 6 bases and J 14 bases; nucleotides not matched to a gene: 11. The sequencing input was PBMCs or T cells enriched from blood (not recorded which). V usage is TRBV28 and J usage is TRBJ1-4, with 8 bases lining up with TRBD1. This clonotype originated in a woman aged 25 to 45 who had recovered from COVID-19. CDR3 in amino acids: CASSPPGQGTLFF. The CDR3 nucleotides read TGTGCCAGCAGCCCCCCCGGACAGGGTACTCTGTTTTTT.